A selection of T cell receptor beta chains follows, all from one sample in a study of blood T cell repertoires in COVID-19. Clones were sequenced by immunoSEQ multiplex PCR, and TCRdb holds only the in-frame ones, with some missing. This table holds tens of thousands of clones, over 80% found once. Sequencing input: peripheral blood. The source is an elderly man with active or convalescent COVID-19. CDR3s include the opening cysteine and the closing phenylalanine or tryptophan. A D gene is named only where the DNA matches it firmly. Clone sizes are given selectively: once, few, many, or a class where the clone is expanded.

CDR3aa: CASSLGTSGSSQYF
CDR3nt: TGTGCCAGCAGCTTGGGGACTAGCGGGAGTTCGCAGTACTTC
d_gene: TRBD2
abundance: once
v_gene: TRBV11-2
j_gene: TRBJ2-5

CDR3aa: CASSERQGSTDTQYF
CDR3nt: TGCGCCAGCAGTGAACGACAGGGCTCGACAGATACGCAGTATTTT
d_gene: TRBD1
abundance: NA
v_gene: TRBV5-1
j_gene: TRBJ2-3

CDR3aa: CASSHPPLGDGTAEQYF
CDR3nt: TGTGCCAGCAGCCACCCCCCTTTGGGGGACGGGACAGCCGAGCAGTACTTC
d_gene: TRBD1
abundance: once
v_gene: TRBV7-9
j_gene: TRBJ2-7

CDR3aa: CASSSTGVSNEKLFF
CDR3nt: TGTGCCAGCAGCTCGACAGGGGTATCTAATGAAAAACTGTTTTTT
d_gene: TRBD1
abundance: NA
v_gene: TRBV11-2
j_gene: TRBJ1-4

CDR3aa: CASSAAGFSDTQYF
CDR3nt: TGCGCCAGCAGTGCCGCAGGCTTCTCAGATACGCAGTATTTT
d_gene: NA
abundance: NA
v_gene: TRBV5-1
j_gene: TRBJ2-3

CDR3aa: CASMRGNTIYF
CDR3nt: TGTGCCAGCATGAGGGGAAACACCATATATTTT
d_gene: NA
abundance: NA
v_gene: TRBV12-3/TRBV12-4
j_gene: TRBJ1-3

CDR3aa: CASSPSGGEQFF
CDR3nt: TGTGCCAGCAGCCCCTCGGGTGGGGAGCAGTTCTTC
d_gene: NA
abundance: NA
v_gene: TRBV6-2/TRBV6-3
j_gene: TRBJ2-1

CDR3aa: CASSVGADTEAFF
CDR3nt: TGTGCCAGCAGTGTGGGGGCGGACACTGAAGCTTTCTTT
d_gene: NA
abundance: NA
v_gene: TRBV5-5
j_gene: TRBJ1-1

CDR3aa: CASSPTQGGATEAFF
CDR3nt: TGTGCCAGCAGTCCAACTCAAGGGGGGGCCACTGAAGCTTTCTTT
d_gene: NA
abundance: once
v_gene: TRBV2
j_gene: TRBJ1-1

CDR3aa: CASSQVGGNTEAFF
CDR3nt: TGTGCCAGCAGCCAAGTAGGCGGTAACACTGAAGCTTTCTTT
d_gene: NA
abundance: NA
v_gene: TRBV4-2
j_gene: TRBJ1-1

CDR3aa: CASSHLAGGPYEQYF
CDR3nt: TGTGCCAGCAGTCATCTAGCGGGGGGGCCCTACGAGCAGTACTTC
d_gene: TRBD2
abundance: few
v_gene: TRBV6-5
j_gene: TRBJ2-7

CDR3aa: CASSSEAAGTPLHF
CDR3nt: TGTGCCAGCAGCTCCGAGGCGGCGGGGACACCCCTCCACTTT
d_gene: NA
abundance: NA
v_gene: TRBV11-2
j_gene: TRBJ1-6